This T cell receptor beta chain stems from a study of T-cell reconstitution after alpha-beta-depleted transplantation in children. This clonotype was observed a handful of times. The CDR3 is 15 residues long. Germline CDR1 SGHRS, CDR2 YFSETQ. Germline trimming cut 4 bases from V and 7 bases from J; bases unmatched to any gene: 4. A TCRbeta library incorporating unique molecular identifiers was prepared. A single record per CDR3 protein comes from TCRdb applying MiXCR to the PCR reads. The sample comprises fewer than 350,000 distinct CDR3 sequences, 10% of which are singletons, and just under 7.5% rests with the top ten.

Here the sequenced sample was PBMCs, taken before TCRalphabeta/CD19-depleted stem cell transplant. The clonotype originates from a boy in the first two years of life with acute myeloid leukemia, due to receive a stem cell transplant. The chain couples TRBV5-1 to TRBJ1-6; 11 bases match TRBD1. Here the CDR3 DNA reads TGCGCCAGCAGCCCGGGACAGGGGGGGAATTCACCCCTCCACTTT. The encoded protein is CASSPGQGGNSPLHF.